A single T cell receptor (beta chain) is shown here with its context. The authors ran the assay at deep level. Genomic DNA from each subset was divided evenly over several immunoSEQ plates. In the source study's methods: From ImmunoSEQ came sequences covering only the junction and carrying no quality scores, so filtering differed. The table came from immunoSEQ multiplex PCR; TCRdb's copy has only in-frame clones and leaves some out. The D gene and trimming were derived from the DNA, and the V and J assignments and clone size from that table. This repertoire shows some 2 million clones, about 95% found once; its top ten account for more than 0.95%. This specimen comes from a study of shared clonotypes between healthy human individuals. Study summary: CD4 naive cells filled three plates per donor, CD4 memory three, CD8 naive two and CD8 memory one.

The CDR3 is 15 amino acids. Germline-derived CDR1 and CDR2 are SGHDT and YYEEEE. V lost 2 bases, J lost 2 bases, and 4 bases stayed unmatched. CD45RO negativity and positive selection for CCR7 defined naive CD8 cells, a population that excluded terminally differentiated effector memory CD45RA+ cells. This clonotype was obtained from a young man in good health. J is TRBJ2-1 and V is TRBV5-6, with TRBD1 matching 7 bases. Sequencing was done on a sample of naive CD8+ T cells sorted from blood. The CDR3 spells CASSFKGQPYNEQFF. DNA for the CDR3: TGTGCCAGCAGCTTTAAGGGACAGCCCTACAATGAGCAGTTCTTC.